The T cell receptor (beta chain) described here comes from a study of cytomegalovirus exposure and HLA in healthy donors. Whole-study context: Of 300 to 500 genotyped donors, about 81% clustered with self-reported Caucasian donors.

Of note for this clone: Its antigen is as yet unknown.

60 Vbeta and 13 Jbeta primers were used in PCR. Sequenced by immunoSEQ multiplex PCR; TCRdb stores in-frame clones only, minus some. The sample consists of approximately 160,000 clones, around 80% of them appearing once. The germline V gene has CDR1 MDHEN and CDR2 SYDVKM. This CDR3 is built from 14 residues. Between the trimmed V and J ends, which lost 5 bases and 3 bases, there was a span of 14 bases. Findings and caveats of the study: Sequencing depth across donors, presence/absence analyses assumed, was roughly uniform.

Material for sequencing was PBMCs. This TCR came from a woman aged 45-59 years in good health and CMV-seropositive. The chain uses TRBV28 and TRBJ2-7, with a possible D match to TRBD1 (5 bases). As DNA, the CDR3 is TGTGCCAGCAGTCACCCCGACAGACTCTACGAGCAGTACTTC. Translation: CASSHPDRLYEQYF.